These 10 T cell receptor beta chains were all obtained from the same sample, sequenced in a study of blood T cells in healthy people across ages. It was with a sample-barcoded 5' primer and a J-beta primer mix that a second PCR of roughly 7 to 12 cycles was run. Each CDR3 protein gets one entry after TCRdb re-called the 5' RACE reads with MiXCR. In the table there are fewer than 750,000 distinct CDR3 sequences, roughly 43% of which are singletons. The sequenced material came from blood. These receptors originate from an elderly man in good health.

This clonotype was seen once. The chain has TRBV28 and TRBJ2-4; 11 bases are a match to TRBD1. The CDR3 loop spans 14 amino acids. The trim removed 4 bases at V and 8 bases at J, leaving 4 bases unmatched. The germline V gene encodes CDR1 MDHEN and CDR2 SYDVKM. The CDR3 DNA sequence: TGTGCCAGCAGTTCGGACAGGGGGCAGGACATTCAGTACTTC. Amino acids: CASSSDRGQDIQYF. Based on the CDR3 plus reference TRBV28 and TRBJ2-4, the full variable domain is DVKVTQSSRYLVKRTGEKVFLECVQDMDHENMFWYRQDPGLGLRLIYFSYDVKMKEKGDIPEGYSVSREKKERFSLILESASTNQTSMYLCASSSDRGQDIQYFGAGTRLSVL.

The chain employs TRBV28 and TRBJ2-5, with 13 bases lining up with TRBD2. Germline V lookup: CDR1 MDHEN, CDR2 SYDVKM. CDR3 size: 15 residues. Trimming cost V 5 bases and J 11 bases; bases outside gene matches: 11. The CDR3 DNA follows: TGTGCCAGCAGTACGACTAGCGGGAGGATTTGGGAGCAGTACTTC. This translates into CASSTTSGRIWEQYF.

The genes are TRBV18 and TRBJ2-7; 12 bases agree with TRBD1. Germline V gene lookup returns CDR1 KGHSH and CDR2 LQKENI. J gave up 5 bases and V 1 base, and 6 bases lay outside the gene matches. This CDR3 is built from 16 residues. Here the CDR3 reads CASSPRDRGLSNEQYF. The CDR3 nucleotides are TGTGCCAGCTCACCACGGGACAGGGGGCTTTCCAACGAGCAGTACTTC.

The chain recombines TRBV3-1 with TRBJ1-1, with D possibly being TRBD1 (5 bases). CDR3 size: 18 residues. The germline V and J ends were trimmed by 0 bases and 1 base, with 18 bases remaining between them. CDR1 is LGHDT, CDR2 YNNKEL, per germline (reference sequence). The CDR3 DNA is TGTGCCAGCAGCCAAGATAGTCTTGGGGGAGGTGGGAACACTGAAGCTTTCTTT. Encoded protein: CASSQDSLGGGGNTEAFF.

A single count supports this clonotype. The gene calls are TRBV6-6 and TRBJ1-1; a possible D gene is TRBD1 (5 bases). Germline CDR1 reads MNHNY; CDR2 reads SVGAGI (reference sequence). V was cut by 0 bases and J by 5 bases, with 16 bases left in between. The CDR3 loop spans 16 amino acids. CDR3 bases: TGTGCCAGCAGTTACTCGGGGGGTGTGGTTCGGACTGAAGCTTTCTTT. It translates to CASSYSGGVVRTEAFF.

The V call is TRBV20-1, the J call TRBJ2-1; 8 bases align to TRBD1. J gave up 6 bases and V 6 bases, and 10 bases lay outside the gene matches. This CDR3 spans 14 amino acids. Per the germline V gene, CDR1 is DFQATT and CDR2 is SNEGSKA (reference sequence). The CDR3 loop is CSAPLIDRGNEQFF. CDR3 nucleotide sequence: TGCAGTGCCCCGTTAATTGACAGGGGCAATGAGCAGTTCTTC.

The CDR3 nucleotides read TGTGCCAGCAGCCGACTAGCGGAACCCACAGATACGCAGTATTTT. Its translation: CASSRLAEPTDTQYF. This chain connects TRBV4-2 to TRBJ2-3; 9 bases fit TRBD2. Germline values: CDR1 LGHNA, CDR2 YNFKEQ. With V trimmed by 4 bases and J by 2 bases, 4 bases remained unmatched. The CDR3 is made up of 15 amino acids.

The V call is TRBV19, the J call TRBJ2-3; the match to TRBD2 covers 11 bases. V was clipped by 3 bases and J by 4 bases; unmatched bases: 6. The CDR3 runs 16 residues. From germline, CDR1 is LNHDA and CDR2 SQIVND (reference sequence). CDR3 sequence reads: CASSMGPGLAADTQYF. The DNA for the CDR3 is TGTGCCAGTAGTATGGGACCGGGACTAGCGGCAGATACGCAGTATTTT. Filled out from reference TRBV19 and TRBJ2-3, the complete variable domain reads DGGITQSPKYLFRKEGQNVTLSCEQNLNHDAMYWYRQDPGQGLRLIYYSQIVNDFQKGDIAEGYSVSREKKESFPLTVTSAQKNPTAFYLCASSMGPGLAADTQYFGPGTRLTVL.

The rearrangement links TRBV12-3 or TRBV12-4 to TRBJ2-5, with D unresolved. Deletions cut 7 bases from V and 0 bases from J, with 12 bases between. The CDR3 runs to 14 residues. CDR3 in amino acids: CASNPSPHQETQYF. CDR3 bases: TGTGCCAGCAATCCTTCCCCCCACCAAGAGACCCAGTACTTC.

This chain connects TRBV5-6 to TRBJ2-3, with TRBD1 matching 9 bases. Germline assignment: CDR1 SGHDT and CDR2 YYEEEE. This CDR3 is built from 13 residues. V was clipped by 4 bases and J by 12 bases; unmatched bases: 9. The CDR3 spells CASSGDRDVPQYF. The CDR3 nucleotides are TGTGCCAGCAGCGGGGACAGGGACGTCCCCCAGTATTTT.